Listed below are T cell receptor beta chains from one sample, sequenced in a study of T-cell reconstitution after alpha-beta-depleted transplantation in children. Each CDR3 protein is one row after TCRdb ran MiXCR on the PCR reads. The sample lists roughly 500,000 distinct CDR3 sequences, approximately 32% occurring once. The specimen was PBMCs from the stem cell graft donor, collected from the stem cell graft. The receptors come from a human donor who donated a stem cell graft to a child with aplastic anemia. Each CDR3 is given with its conserved first and last residue. Fields, in order: CDR3 protein, CDR3 DNA, D gene, clone size, V gene, J gene. The D gene is left open where the match is weak. Only part of the rows carry a size: once, few, many, or a class if the clone is expanded.

CDR3: CASSFGRVTDTQYF
DNA: TGTGCCAGCAGCTTTGGACGGGTCACAGATACGCAGTATTTT
D: .
size: .
V: TRBV5-6
J: TRBJ2-3

CDR3: CASSLLSGSSYEQYF
DNA: TGTGCCAGCAGCCTCCTCTCAGGGAGCTCCTACGAGCAGTACTTC
D: .
size: many
V: TRBV5-1
J: TRBJ2-7

CDR3: CASSYRGPTEAFF
DNA: TGTGCCAGCAGTTATAGGGGGCCAACTGAAGCTTTCTTT
D: TRBD1
size: .
V: TRBV6-2/TRBV6-3
J: TRBJ1-1

CDR3: CASSVGPGRAGNEQFF
DNA: TGTGCCAGCAGCGTAGGGCCCGGGAGGGCCGGTAATGAGCAGTTCTTC
D: TRBD2
size: few
V: TRBV9
J: TRBJ2-1

CDR3: CASSQREGSYEQYF
DNA: TGCGCCAGCAGCCAGCGGGAGGGCTCCTACGAGCAGTACTTC
D: TRBD2
size: few
V: TRBV4-3
J: TRBJ2-7

CDR3: CATRQGVGYTF
DNA: TGTGCCACCAGACAGGGGGTTGGCTACACCTTC
D: TRBD1
size: .
V: TRBV10-3
J: TRBJ1-2

CDR3: CASSAFTWGEQYF
DNA: TGTGCCAGCAGCGCGTTTACCTGGGGCGAGCAGTACTTC
D: .
size: few
V: TRBV9
J: TRBJ2-7

CDR3: CASSDYRGGYEQYF
DNA: TGTGCCAGCAGCGATTACCGGGGAGGCTACGAGCAGTACTTC
D: .
size: .
V: TRBV9
J: TRBJ2-7

CDR3: CASGPGTGPLVTQYF
DNA: TGTGCCAGCGGCCCCGGGACAGGACCCCTGGTGACCCAGTACTTC
D: TRBD1
size: few
V: TRBV12-3/TRBV12-4
J: TRBJ2-5

CDR3: CASTPSGRGGEQFF
DNA: TGTGCCAGCACCCCTAGCGGGAGGGGGGGTGAGCAGTTCTTC
D: TRBD2
size: .
V: TRBV7-2
J: TRBJ2-1

CDR3: CASSLPTDSSYNEQFF
DNA: TGTGCCAGCAGTTTACCCACGGACTCATCCTACAATGAGCAGTTCTTC
D: .
size: .
V: TRBV12-3/TRBV12-4
J: TRBJ2-1

CDR3: CSARSGAQIRLNEQFF
DNA: TGCAGTGCTAGATCCGGGGCCCAAATAAGGCTCAATGAGCAGTTCTTC
D: .
size: .
V: TRBV20-1
J: TRBJ2-1

CDR3: CASSLALASGSGGELFF
DNA: TGTGCCAGCAGTTTAGCGCTGGCTAGCGGGAGTGGTGGGGAGCTGTTTTTT
D: TRBD2
size: few
V: TRBV12-3/TRBV12-4
J: TRBJ2-2

CDR3: CSATKSGSGGVLKWEKLFF
DNA: TGCAGTGCTACGAAAAGCGGCTCGGGGGGCGTTTTGAAGTGGGAAAAACTGTTTTTT
D: .
size: .
V: TRBV20-1
J: TRBJ1-4

CDR3: CASSQDRTGVSGANVLTF
DNA: TGTGCCAGCAGCCAAGATCGGACAGGGGTATCCGGGGCCAACGTCCTGACTTTC
D: TRBD1
size: .
V: TRBV3-1
J: TRBJ2-6

CDR3: CASSVGNSEQFF
DNA: TGTGCCAGCAGCGTAGGGAACTCTGAGCAGTTCTTC
D: .
size: .
V: TRBV9
J: TRBJ2-1

CDR3: CAISEGAATNEKLFF
DNA: TGTGCCATCAGTGAGGGAGCAGCAACTAATGAAAAACTGTTTTTT
D: .
size: .
V: TRBV10-3
J: TRBJ1-4

CDR3: CASSYRGQRETQYF
DNA: TGTGCCAGCAGCTATAGAGGACAGCGAGAGACCCAGTACTTC
D: .
size: few
V: TRBV7-9
J: TRBJ2-5

CDR3: CASSQGLENTEAFF
DNA: TGCGCCAGCAGCCAAGGTCTGGAGAACACTGAAGCTTTCTTT
D: .
size: .
V: TRBV4-3
J: TRBJ1-1

CDR3: CASSPPGSGAAYNEQFF
DNA: TGTGCCAGCTCACCACCGGGGTCGGGGGCAGCATACAATGAGCAGTTCTTC
D: .
size: few
V: TRBV18
J: TRBJ2-1

CDR3: CAWIERSPYNEQFF
DNA: TGTGCCTGGATTGAGCGGAGTCCCTACAATGAGCAGTTCTTC
D: .
size: .
V: TRBV30
J: TRBJ2-1

CDR3: CSASESYEQFF
DNA: TGCAGTGCTAGTGAGTCGTATGAGCAGTTCTTC
D: .
size: few
V: TRBV20-1
J: TRBJ2-1

CDR3: CASSLLMSGANVLTF
DNA: TGTGCCAGCAGTTTACTAATGTCTGGGGCCAACGTCCTGACTTTC
D: .
size: few
V: TRBV27
J: TRBJ2-6

CDR3: CASRGSMNTEAFF
DNA: TGTGCCAGCAGGGGGTCGATGAACACTGAAGCTTTCTTT
D: .
size: many
V: TRBV12-3/TRBV12-4
J: TRBJ1-1

CDR3: CASGGGRSVTGELFF
DNA: TGTGCCAGCGGAGGCGGGAGATCGGTCACCGGGGAGCTGTTTTTT
D: TRBD2
size: .
V: TRBV2
J: TRBJ2-2

CDR3: CSARLAGEGTGELFF
DNA: TGCAGTGCTAGACTAGCGGGAGAGGGCACCGGGGAGCTGTTTTTT
D: TRBD2
size: few
V: TRBV20-1
J: TRBJ2-2

CDR3: CASSPIQGAGGDTQYF
DNA: TGTGCCAGCTCCCCAATACAGGGGGCAGGAGGAGATACGCAGTATTTT
D: TRBD1
size: .
V: TRBV18
J: TRBJ2-3

CDR3: CASRYPLGRHNEQFF
DNA: TGTGCCAGCAGATACCCATTGGGACGCCACAATGAGCAGTTCTTC
D: .
size: .
V: TRBV5-5
J: TRBJ2-1

CDR3: CASSLLRGNEQFF
DNA: TGTGCCAGCAGCCTCCTGCGGGGCAATGAGCAGTTCTTC
D: .
size: .
V: TRBV7-3
J: TRBJ2-1

CDR3: CSAAEGGQPQHF
DNA: TGCAGTGCTGCCGAGGGGGGCCAGCCCCAGCATTTT
D: .
size: few
V: TRBV20-1
J: TRBJ1-5

CDR3: CSGTSGTNNEQFF
DNA: TGCAGTGGCACTAGCGGGACTAACAATGAGCAGTTCTTC
D: TRBD2
size: .
V: TRBV20-1
J: TRBJ2-1

CDR3: CASSWELNTGELFF
DNA: TGTGCCAGCAGCTGGGAGTTGAACACCGGGGAGCTGTTTTTT
D: .
size: .
V: TRBV5-6
J: TRBJ2-2

CDR3: CSARVQGTGGAGANVLTF
DNA: TGCAGTGCTAGAGTTCAGGGCACAGGGGGCGCTGGGGCCAACGTCCTGACTTTC
D: TRBD1
size: many
V: TRBV20-1
J: TRBJ2-6

CDR3: CASSARRTSGSTDTQYF
DNA: TGTGCCAGCAGCGCTCGTCGGACTAGCGGGTCCACAGATACGCAGTATTTT
D: TRBD2
size: .
V: TRBV11-2
J: TRBJ2-3

CDR3: CASSLSDRAGYTF
DNA: TGTGCCAGCAGCTTGTCAGACAGGGCAGGCTACACCTTC
D: TRBD1
size: few
V: TRBV5-6
J: TRBJ1-2

CDR3: CASRWDRDTEAFF
DNA: TGCGCCAGCAGGTGGGACCGCGACACTGAAGCTTTCTTT
D: .
size: few
V: TRBV5-1
J: TRBJ1-1

CDR3: CASSLRLAMGTQYF
DNA: TGTGCCAGCAGTTTAAGACTAGCGATGGGGACCCAGTACTTC
D: TRBD2
size: .
V: TRBV12-3/TRBV12-4
J: TRBJ2-5

CDR3: CASRLSLFERGETQYF
DNA: TGTGCCAGCAGGCTTAGCCTCTTCGAGCGAGGAGAGACCCAGTACTTC
D: .
size: .
V: TRBV7-2
J: TRBJ2-5

CDR3: CASTSPEGTSGTRTDTQYF
DNA: TGTGCCAGCACCAGCCCCGAGGGTACGAGCGGGACCCGCACAGATACGCAGTATTTT
D: TRBD2
size: .
V: TRBV28
J: TRBJ2-3

CDR3: CGSSYSPAGTDTQYF
DNA: TGTGGCAGCAGTTACTCACCCGCGGGAACAGATACGCAGTATTTT
D: .
size: .
V: TRBV6-5
J: TRBJ2-3

CDR3: CSVAGASGNTIYF
DNA: TGCAGCGTTGCGGGGGCTAGTGGAAACACCATATATTTT
D: .
size: few
V: TRBV29-1
J: TRBJ1-3

CDR3: CSARDYGEGMIQPQHF
DNA: TGCAGTGCTAGAGATTATGGGGAGGGAATGATACAGCCCCAGCATTTT
D: .
size: .
V: TRBV20-1
J: TRBJ1-5

CDR3: CASSSGGSRTTNEKLFF
DNA: TGTGCCAGTAGTTCCGGGGGCTCAAGGACGACTAATGAAAAACTGTTTTTT
D: .
size: .
V: TRBV19
J: TRBJ1-4

CDR3: CASSALDPDTQYF
DNA: TGCGCCAGCAGCGCTTTGGACCCAGATACGCAGTATTTT
D: .
size: .
V: TRBV5-1
J: TRBJ2-3

CDR3: CASSLARGGYTF
DNA: TGTGCCAGCAGTTTAGCGCGGGGTGGCTACACCTTC
D: .
size: .
V: TRBV12-3/TRBV12-4
J: TRBJ1-2

CDR3: CATSETGGNQPQHF
DNA: TGTGCCACCAGTGAAACAGGAGGCAATCAGCCCCAGCATTTT
D: .
size: few
V: TRBV24-1
J: TRBJ1-5

CDR3: CSASPVAYEQYF
DNA: TGCAGTGCTAGTCCAGTGGCCTACGAGCAGTACTTC
D: .
size: .
V: TRBV20-1
J: TRBJ2-7

CDR3: CASSPWGGHNTEAFF
DNA: TGTGCCAGCAGCCCCTGGGGCGGGCACAACACTGAAGCTTTCTTT
D: .
size: few
V: TRBV7-2
J: TRBJ1-1

CDR3: CASSIEGAGLAGLQETQYF
DNA: TGTGCCAGTAGTATTGAAGGAGCGGGACTAGCGGGGCTCCAAGAGACCCAGTACTTC
D: TRBD2
size: few
V: TRBV19
J: TRBJ2-5

CDR3: CASSPKRTSGRRNTQYF
DNA: TGTGCCAGCAGCCCCAAAAGGACTAGCGGGAGAAGAAATACGCAGTATTTT
D: TRBD2
size: .
V: TRBV6-1
J: TRBJ2-3